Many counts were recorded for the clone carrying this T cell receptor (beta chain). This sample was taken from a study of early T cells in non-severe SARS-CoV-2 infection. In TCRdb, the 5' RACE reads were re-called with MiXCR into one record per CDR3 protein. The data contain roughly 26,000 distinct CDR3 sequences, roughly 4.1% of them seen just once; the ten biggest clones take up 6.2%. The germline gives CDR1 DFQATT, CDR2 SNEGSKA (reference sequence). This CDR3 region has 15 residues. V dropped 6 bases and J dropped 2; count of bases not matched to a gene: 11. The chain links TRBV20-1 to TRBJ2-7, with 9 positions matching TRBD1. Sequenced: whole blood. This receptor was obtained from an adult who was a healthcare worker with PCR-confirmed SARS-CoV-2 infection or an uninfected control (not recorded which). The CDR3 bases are TGCAGTGCGGGAGGGACAGGGAGGTCAACCTACGAGCAGTACTTC. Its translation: CSAGGTGRSTYEQYF.